Presented here are 30 T cell receptor beta chains from one specimen sequenced in a study of T cells after yellow fever vaccination. TCRdb recomputed calls from the 5' RACE reads with MiXCR, one row per CDR3 protein. This table holds some 500,000 distinct CDR3 sequences, approximately 13% found once. The sequences come from PBMCs, collected on the day of the yellow fever booster vaccination. The receptor set was obtained from a man aged 30-40 years who received the YFV17D yellow fever vaccine.

The CDR3 loop is CASKTSGYNEQFF. The DNA of the CDR3 is TGTGCCAGCAAAACTAGCGGATACAATGAGCAGTTCTTC. V and J are TRBV6-1 and TRBJ2-1, with TRBD2 identical over 8 bases. The CDR3 runs to 13 residues. CDR1 MNHNS and CDR2 SASEGT come from the germline V gene. Losses at the gene ends were 7 bases for V and 4 bases for J; bases not matched to a gene: 3.

The V and J genes are TRBV11-2 and TRBJ2-2; D might be TRBD2 (6 bases). CDR1 is SGHAT and CDR2 is FQNNGV in the germline V gene. The CDR3 has 13 residues. Trimming took 4 bases from V and 6 from J, leaving 9 bases between them. CDR3 amino acids: CASSYRLAGELFF. The DNA for the CDR3 is TGTGCCAGCAGCTATCGACTAGCCGGGGAGCTGTTTTTT.

The chain carries TRBV20-1 and TRBJ1-5; no definite D call. The CDR3 spans 13 residues. Deletions cut 0 bases from V and 5 bases from J, with 8 bases between. CDR1 and CDR2 (germline): DFQATT, SNEGSKA (reference sequence). CDR3 residues: CSARDRRDQPQHF. The CDR3 region has the DNA TGCAGTGCTAGAGATCGGAGGGATCAGCCCCAGCATTTT.

J is TRBJ2-3 and V is TRBV7-8; the D is unclear. Trimming removed 5 bases at V and 3 bases at J, with 15 bases between. The length of the CDR3 is 15 residues. CDR1 and CDR2 from the germline V gene are SGHVS and FQNEAQ. CDR3: CASSRVGFSTDTQYF. The DNA for the CDR3 is TGTGCCAGCAGCCGAGTCGGGTTCAGTACAGATACGCAGTATTTT.

V is TRBV7-8 and J is TRBJ2-5; weak D call: TRBD1 (6 bases). This CDR3 has 16 residues. CDR1 is SGHVS and CDR2 is FQNEAQ in the germline V gene. Trimming shortened V by 5 bases and J by 4 bases, and 20 bases separated the two germline ends. Written as DNA, the CDR3 is TGTGCCAGCAGCCTATATACGGGACAAAACCGAGAGACCCAGTACTTC. Encoded protein: CASSLYTGQNRETQYF.

V usage is TRBV7-2 and J usage is TRBJ2-7, with D unresolved. The germline gives CDR1 SGHTA, CDR2 FQGNSA. The CDR3 is 14 amino acids. The V end was cut by 2 bases, the J end by 5 bases, with 13 bases between. CDR3 amino acids: CASSLMRRINEQYF. In DNA form, the CDR3 reads TGTGCCAGCAGCTTAATGCGTAGAATTAACGAGCAGTACTTC.

In its sample, this clonotype was seen a few times. The gene calls are TRBV12-3 or TRBV12-4 and TRBJ2-7; 7 nucleotides line up with TRBD1. J was trimmed by 0 bases and V by 6 bases; bases with no gene match: 8. The CDR3 is 15 amino acids. DNA for the CDR3: TGTGCCAGCAGCCGCCGAGGGGGCAACTCCTACGAGCAGTACTTC. Translating gives CASSRRGGNSYEQYF.

This clonotype came up a few times. The V and J genes are TRBV11-2 and TRBJ2-3; TRBD2 agrees at 10 bases. This CDR3 is 19 amino acids long. Germline CDR1 and CDR2: SGHAT and FQNNGV. Unmatched junction bases numbered 18, after V lost 5 bases and J lost 4 bases. The CDR3 here is CASSPGLAVLIRGADTQYF. CDR3 DNA sequence: TGTGCCAGCAGCCCAGGACTAGCGGTCCTGATTCGGGGGGCAGATACGCAGTATTTT.

The chain employs TRBV28 and TRBJ2-1; 7 bases are shared with TRBD2. There are 16 residues in the CDR3. Unmatched junction bases numbered 9, after V lost 7 bases and J lost 0 bases. Germline V CDR1 and CDR2: MDHEN, SYDVKM. DNA for the CDR3: TGTGCCAGCAAGCCACCCGGGACTACCTCCTACAATGAGCAGTTCTTC. This gives the protein CASKPPGTTSYNEQFF.

This clonotype occurred a few times. The chain combines TRBV10-1 with TRBJ2-7, with a weak D call TRBD1 (6 bases). The V gene's germline CDR1 is WNHNN and CDR2 SYGVQD (reference sequence). Trimming took 8 bases from V and 2 from J, leaving 16 bases between them. CDR3 length: 14 amino acids. CDR3 region: CASRITGFPYEQYF. For the CDR3, the DNA is TGCGCCAGCCGAATCACAGGGTTCCCCTACGAGCAGTACTTC.

V usage is TRBV15 and J usage is TRBJ1-5, with 7 positions matching TRBD1. Germline V lookup: CDR1 LNHNV, CDR2 YYDKDF (reference sequence). The V segment lost 2 bases and the J segment 2 bases; nucleotides outside the gene matches: 12. The CDR3 spans 18 residues. In DNA, the CDR3 is TGTGCCACCAGCAGAAAAACCGGGACAGCGAAGGGCAATCAGCCCCAGCATTTT. Protein: CATSRKTGTAKGNQPQHF.

This clonotype appeared a few times. J is TRBJ1-2 and V is TRBV6-1, with 8 bases lining up with TRBD1. The CDR3 is 15 residues long. CDR1 is MNHNS, CDR2 SASEGT, per germline. V lost 5 bases and J lost 6; bases outside the gene matches: 11. This CDR3 is CASSTHLDRGDGYTF. The CDR3 DNA reads as TGTGCCAGCAGTACCCACCTAGACAGGGGTGATGGCTACACCTTC.

This clonotype has just a few counts. The chain has TRBV20-1 and TRBJ2-2; D is ambiguous. In germline, CDR1 is DFQATT, CDR2 SNEGSKA (reference sequence). The CDR3 contains 13 residues. Trimming took 1 base from V and 0 from J, leaving 3 bases between them. CDR3 amino acids: CSARAANTGELFF. CDR3 nucleotide sequence: TGCAGTGCTAGAGCGGCGAACACCGGGGAGCTGTTTTTT.

The chain joins TRBV20-1 to TRBJ2-1, with TRBD2 matching over 10 bases. This CDR3 contains 15 residues. Looked up from germline, CDR1 is DFQATT and CDR2 is SNEGSKA (reference sequence). The V gene end was trimmed by 5 bases and the J gene end by 1 base; junction bases not matched to a gene: 5. CDR3 loop: CSAPLAGKSYNEQFF. The CDR3 DNA reads as TGCAGTGCTCCACTAGCGGGAAAGTCCTACAATGAGCAGTTCTTC.

This clonotype was picked up many times. V is TRBV4-2 and J is TRBJ2-5, with D perhaps matching TRBD2 (5 bases). Between the trimmed V and J ends, which lost 3 bases and 6 bases, there was a span of 14 bases. Germline V gives CDR1 LGHNA, CDR2 YNFKEQ. CDR3 length: 14 amino acids. The CDR3 is CASSHEDSRQTQYF. The CDR3, as DNA: TGTGCCAGCAGCCACGAGGACTCCCGGCAGACCCAGTACTTC.

The gene calls are TRBV6-2 or TRBV6-3 and TRBJ1-2; weak D call: TRBD1 (5 bases). The CDR3 covers 13 residues. The V end was cut by 2 bases, the J end by 5 bases, with 9 bases between. Per germline, CDR1 MNHEY and CDR2 SVGEGT. The CDR3 coding sequence is TGTGCCAGCAGTTACGACAGTGGGTATGGCTACACCTTC. Translated, it gives CASSYDSGYGYTF.

The V gene is TRBV23-1, the J gene TRBJ2-4; D unresolved. TRBV23-1 falls under the ORF class, with uncertain function. Trimming left V 0 bases short and J 0 bases short, with 12 bases between. This CDR3 is 17 amino acids long. The CDR3 DNA sequence: TGCGCCAGCAGTCAATCTCCGGCAGACCTAGCCAAAAACATTCAGTACTTC. Amino acids: CASSQSPADLAKNIQYF.

V gene TRBV4-3 combines with J gene TRBJ2-4; possibly TRBD1 for D (5 bases). Germline-derived CDR1 and CDR2 are LGHNA and YSLEER. Between the trimmed V and J ends, which lost 10 bases and 1 base, there was a span of 23 bases. The CDR3 sequence is 17 residues long. The CDR3 region is CAIRQSQRLVAKNIQYF. CDR3 DNA: TGCGCCATAAGACAGTCCCAAAGACTCGTGGCCAAAAACATTCAGTACTTC.

This clonotype was found a few times. The chain employs TRBV5-5 and TRBJ2-7; 9 bases map to TRBD1. Germline assignment: CDR1 SGHKS and CDR2 YYEKEE (reference sequence). Trimming at V came to 0 bases and at J to 3 bases, leaving 4 bases not matched to a gene. The CDR3 is made up of 15 amino acids. CDR3 sequence reads: CASSLEGQGYYEQYF. The CDR3 DNA is TGTGCCAGCAGCTTGGAGGGACAGGGTTACTACGAGCAGTACTTC.

This clonotype was picked up many times. The rearrangement joins TRBV5-1 to TRBJ2-1; D might be TRBD1 (5 bases). V dropped 2 bases and J dropped 8 bases, with 8 bases sitting between them. Germline CDR1 is SGHRS and CDR2 is YFSETQ. This CDR3 has 12 residues. CDR3 amino acids: CASSFRVDEQFF. The CDR3 DNA reads as TGCGCCAGCAGCTTCAGGGTTGATGAGCAGTTCTTC. Full variable domain (rest looked up from reference TRBV5-1 and TRBJ2-1): KAGVTQTPRYLIKTRGQQVTLSCSPISGHRSVSWYQQTPGQGLQFLFEYFSETQRNKGNFPGRFSGRQFSNSRSEMNVSTLELGDSALYLCASSFRVDEQFFGPGTRLTVL.

This clonotype was seen more than once but under ten times. The chain couples TRBV7-8 to TRBJ2-1, with D possibly being TRBD2 (5 bases). Germline V lookup: CDR1 SGHVS, CDR2 FQNEAQ. This CDR3 comprises 14 residues. V shed 1 base and J shed 2 bases, with 6 bases lying between them. The CDR3 sequence: CASSLDGTYNEQFF. The CDR3 bases are TGTGCCAGCAGCTTAGACGGGACCTACAATGAGCAGTTCTTC.

This clonotype was seen only a few times. The V and J genes are TRBV11-1 and TRBJ2-6, with 9 bases lining up with TRBD2. V shed 5 bases, J shed 0 bases, and the junction held 8 bases outside the gene matches. The germline CDR1 and CDR2 sequences are SGHAT and FQDESV (reference sequence). The CDR3 sequence is 18 residues long. This chain's CDR3 is CASSPRLAESSGANVLTF. The CDR3 DNA follows: TGTGCCAGCAGCCCAAGACTAGCGGAGAGCTCTGGGGCCAACGTCCTGACTTTC.

The V and J genes are TRBV29-1 and TRBJ2-7; D perhaps matches TRBD1 (5 bases). Germline V gene sequence: CDR1 SQVTM, CDR2 ANQGSEA. The CDR3 totals 14 residues. V gave up 0 bases and J gave up 3 bases, with 12 bases separating them. The CDR3 region is CSVEESSGHYEQYF. CDR3 DNA: TGCAGCGTTGAAGAATCATCAGGGCACTACGAGCAGTACTTC.

This clonotype was seen more than once but under ten times. This sequence joins TRBV7-2 and TRBJ1-1; D is uncertain. V dropped 1 base and J dropped 4 bases, with 16 bases sitting between them. Germline-derived CDR1 and CDR2 are SGHTA and FQGNSA. The CDR3 contains 16 residues. CDR3 amino acids: CASSLVGGFMLTEAFF. The CDR3 DNA follows: TGTGCCAGCAGCTTAGTGGGCGGGTTTATGCTCACTGAAGCTTTCTTT.

The table lists this clonotype with a few counts. The V call is TRBV7-9, the J call TRBJ2-7; either TRBD1 or TRBD2 may supply D (6 bases each). The CDR3 length is 16 residues. Trimming left V 1 base short and J 8 bases short, with 21 bases between. Germline V CDR1 and CDR2: SEHNR, FQNEAQ (reference sequence). In nucleotides, the CDR3 is TGTGCCAGCAGCTTAGGGCGGGACACCAGCTATAAAAAGCAGTACTTC. Protein product: CASSLGRDTSYKKQYF.

This clonotype has more than one count but fewer than ten. The chain combines TRBV5-6 with TRBJ2-7; D is possibly TRBD1 (6 bases). Trimming left V 4 bases short and J 5 bases short, with 16 bases between. Per the germline V gene, CDR1 is SGHDT and CDR2 is YYEEEE. CDR3 length: 14 residues. CDR3 sequence: CASSPRAGVDEQYF. CDR3 in DNA: TGTGCCAGCAGCCCCCGCGCAGGGGTTGACGAGCAGTACTTC. Combining the CDR3 with reference TRBV5-6 and TRBJ2-7 gives the whole variable domain DAGVTQSPTHLIKTRGQQVTLRCSPKSGHDTVSWYQQALGQGPQFIFQYYEEEERQRGNFPDRFSGHQFPNYSSELNVNALLLGDSALYLCASSPRAGVDEQYFGPGTRLTVT.

This clonotype showed up just a few times. The chain recombines TRBV4-3 with TRBJ2-7; 7 bases match TRBD1. Germline V gene sequence: CDR1 LGHNA, CDR2 YSLEER. The length of the CDR3 is 15 residues. With V trimmed by 3 bases and J by 0 bases, 5 bases remained unmatched. The CDR3 DNA reads TGCGCCAGCAGCCAGGAAGGGGGCATCTCCTACGAGCAGTACTTC. Translated, it gives CASSQEGGISYEQYF.

This clonotype showed up just a few times. V gene TRBV3-1 combines with J gene TRBJ2-2; no reliable D call. V shed 5 bases and J shed 0 bases, with 10 bases lying between them. This CDR3 has 15 amino acids. CDR1 LGHDT and CDR2 YNNKEL come from the germline V gene (reference sequence). CDR3 sequence (DNA): TGTGCCAGCAGCTCGGTTAACGCGAACACCGGGGAGCTGTTTTTT. The encoded protein is CASSSVNANTGELFF. Drawing the rest from reference TRBV3-1 and TRBJ2-2, the complete variable domain is DTAVSQTPKYLVTQMGNDKSIKCEQNLGHDTMYWYKQDSKKFLKIMFSYNNKELIINETVPNRFSPKSPDKAHLNLHINSLELGDSAVYFCASSSVNANTGELFFGEGSRLTVL.

Turning to this clonotype: The junction departs from the called germline gene at one end, perhaps through a read error. This chain joins TRBV7-2 and TRBJ2-1; a possible D gene is TRBD2 (5 bases). Per germline, CDR1 SGHTA and CDR2 FQGNSA. CDR3 size: 12 residues. CDR3 protein: CASSSTSGEQFF. CDR3 bases: TGCGCCAGCAGCTCGACGTCGGGGGAGCAGTTCTTC.

The chain is built from TRBV5-4 and TRBJ2-1, with 10 bases fitting TRBD1. This CDR3 has 15 amino acids. CDR1 and CDR2 from the germline V gene are SGHNT and YYREEE (reference sequence). With 5 bases clipped from V and 2 bases from J, the junction kept 4 bases outside the gene matches. The CDR3 loop reads CASSRDRGTYNEQFF. For the CDR3, the DNA is TGTGCCAGCAGTCGGGACAGGGGCACCTACAATGAGCAGTTCTTC.